A selection of T cell receptor beta chains follows, all from one sample in a study of cytomegalovirus exposure and HLA in healthy donors. Data came from immunoSEQ multiplex PCR; TCRdb stores just in-frame clones and leaves some out. Seen here are 100,000 to 150,000 clones, over 60% observed once, and the top ten hold 13%. Sample: PBMCs. The receptors were sampled from a woman between 55 and 75 years old in good health and CMV-seropositive. Both conserved end residues are trimmed from each CDR3. For some rows the clone size is stated as once, few or many, or as a class when expanded; others skip it.

v_gene	j_gene	abundance	CDR3aa
TRBV7-2	TRBJ2-5	-	ASSPASETQY
TRBV7-9	TRBJ1-1	few	ASSISSTEAF
TRBV18	TRBJ2-7	-	ASSGLAGASYEQY
TRBV11-2	TRBJ2-7	-	ASSLPASGGGEQY
TRBV27	TRBJ1-2	-	ASGGLQDGNNYGYT
TRBV5-4	TRBJ1-2	-	ASSSRDRQT
TRBV27	TRBJ1-2	once	ASSLEGSYGYT
TRBV19	TRBJ1-2	-	ASSDRDSHVNYGYT
TRBV6-1	TRBJ2-7	-	ASSEVRVYEQY
TRBV9	TRBJ1-2	-	ASSLEGWYT
TRBV7-9	TRBJ1-2	-	ASSLGGVNYGYT
TRBV6-1	TRBJ2-1	-	ASTRRASLNEQF
TRBV6-5	TRBJ2-5	-	ASRGLAAQETQY
TRBV4-1	TRBJ2-7	-	ASSQEESGRYEQY
TRBV5-8	TRBJ2-3	-	ASSLDTITDTQY
TRBV7-9	TRBJ1-1	-	ASSLIGDRGWFRNTEAF
TRBV9	TRBJ2-7	-	ASSVSSTSGVYEQY
TRBV5-5	TRBJ2-3	once	ASSLGNAGALRRTDTQY
TRBV6-1	TRBJ2-3	many	ASKTSGDTDTQY
TRBV5-1	TRBJ2-7	-	ASTQRASGGSSYEQY